These 17 T cell receptor beta chains came from one sample sequenced in a study of neurological immune-mediated disorders. Regarding time point: longitudinal time-point 3. TCRdb reanalysed the 5' RACE reads using MiXCR and keeps one entry per CDR3 protein. The table has roughly 57,000 distinct CDR3 sequences, roughly 7.7% seen once; the top ten hold roughly 2%. Sequencing was performed on PBMCs. The receptors stem from a woman in her thirties or forties in good health.

This clonotype is termed medium-sized. J is TRBJ1-1 and V is TRBV12-3 or TRBV12-4, with TRBD1 matching 7 bases. The CDR3 is 14 residues long. The V gene end was trimmed by 11 bases and the J gene end by 1 base; junction bases not matched to a gene: 10. For the CDR3, the DNA is TGTGCCTACAGGGGCAGGGGGGAGAACACTGAAGCTTTCTTT. It codes for CAYRGRGENTEAFF.

The sample holds many counts of this clonotype. The chain links TRBV20-1 to TRBJ2-7; 9 nucleotides match TRBD2. The CDR3 has 15 residues. Germline CDR1 and CDR2: DFQATT and SNEGSKA (reference sequence). J gave up 3 bases and V 1 base, and 7 bases lay outside the gene matches. CDR3 protein: CSARGSSGINYEQYF. The DNA for the CDR3 is TGCAGTGCTAGAGGGTCTAGCGGGATTAACTACGAGCAGTACTTC.

This clonotype was seen many times. The chain uses TRBV12-3 or TRBV12-4 and TRBJ1-2; a possible D gene is TRBD1 (5 bases). The V gene lost 3 bases and the J gene lost 1 base, with 12 bases spanning the gap. The length of the CDR3 is 15 residues. CDR3 nucleotides: TGTGCCAGCAGTTTGGCCTTGGGGGGTAACTATGGCTACACCTTC. It translates to CASSLALGGNYGYTF.

In its sample, this clonotype was seen many times. The V gene is TRBV20-1, the J gene TRBJ2-1; 10 bases are shared with TRBD2. There are 15 residues in the CDR3. The germline V gene has CDR1 DFQATT and CDR2 SNEGSKA (reference sequence). The trim removed 5 bases at V and 11 bases at J, leaving 15 bases unmatched. The CDR3 is CSAPGNSGRANQQFF. The CDR3 DNA is TGCAGTGCTCCCGGGAACAGCGGGAGGGCTAATCAGCAGTTCTTC.

This clonotype was observed many times. The chain employs TRBV7-2 and TRBJ2-7; tentative D call: TRBD1 (5 bases). The V and J ends lost 5 bases and 3 bases respectively, with 8 bases between them. The V gene's germline CDR1 is SGHTA and CDR2 FQGNSA. The CDR3 has 12 residues. CDR3: CASSPGFYEQYF. Here the CDR3 DNA reads TGTGCCAGCAGCCCAGGGTTCTACGAGCAGTACTTC.

This clonotype appeared many times. The genes are TRBV12-3 or TRBV12-4 and TRBJ2-7; 8 nucleotides line up with TRBD1. With 7 bases clipped from V and 5 bases from J, the junction kept 7 bases outside the gene matches. The CDR3 consists of 13 residues. The CDR3 reads CASTQGAHNEQYF. The DNA of the CDR3 is TGTGCCAGCACCCAGGGGGCCCACAACGAGCAGTACTTC.

This clonotype came up many times. CDR3 protein: CASSHLPRAYSSYNSPLHF. For the CDR3, the DNA is TGTGCCAGCAGCCATCTCCCGCGGGCCTACAGCTCCTATAATTCACCCCTCCACTTT. The rearrangement uses TRBV5-5 and TRBJ1-6; D call uncertain. CDR1 is SGHKS, CDR2 YYEKEE, per germline (reference sequence). The CDR3 is 19 amino acids. Trimming left V 4 bases short and J 0 bases short, with 20 bases between.

This clonotype has a count of ten or more. The V call is TRBV20-1, the J call TRBJ1-2; TRBD1 might be the D (5 bases). CDR1 and CDR2 (germline): DFQATT, SNEGSKA (reference sequence). The CDR3 loop spans 15 amino acids. The V end lost 0 bases, the J end lost 2 bases, and 13 bases lay between the germline ends. The CDR3 loop reads CSARDGTLLNYGYTF. In nucleotides, the CDR3 is TGCAGTGCTAGAGACGGGACTCTCTTAAACTATGGCTACACCTTC.

Comments on this clonotype: Because the CDR3's place on the DNA is in doubt, the DNA is left out and the CDR3 is given as listed by TCRdb. This chain joins TRBV6-5 and TRBJ2-7; the table's D gene call, TRBD1, was not cross checked with the DNA. A total of 13 residues make up the CDR3, ends included. Germline V gene lookup returns CDR1 MNHEY and CDR2 SVGAGI. CDR3 sequence: CASSTSGRGEQYF.

The chain carries TRBV6-1 and TRBJ2-3, with TRBD2 identical over 9 bases. Germline CDR1 MNHNS, CDR2 SASEGT. CDR3 length equals 16 residues. Losses at the gene ends were 5 bases for V and 2 bases for J; bases not matched to a gene: 8. CDR3 sequence: CASSPRGLAFTDTQYF. The CDR3 nucleotides read TGTGCCAGCAGTCCCCGCGGACTAGCGTTCACAGATACGCAGTATTTT.

This clonotype was seen many times. The V gene is TRBV10-3, the J gene TRBJ1-2; the match to TRBD1 covers 7 bases. Germline CDR1 reads ENHRY; CDR2 reads SYGVKD. J lost 2 bases, V lost 2 bases, and 2 bases had no gene match. This CDR3 has 14 amino acids. CDR3 nucleotides: TGTGCCATCAGTGAGGGACAGGTCAACTATGGCTACACCTTC. Amino acid sequence: CAISEGQVNYGYTF.

The J gene is TRBJ2-3, the V gene TRBV24-1; 10 nucleotides align to TRBD1. Germline CDR1 KGHDR, CDR2 SFDVKD. This CDR3 is 16 amino acids long. V dropped 1 base and J dropped 8; count of bases not matched to a gene: 8. CDR3 region: CATSDFRTGGSATQYF. The CDR3 nucleotides read TGTGCCACCAGTGATTTCAGGACAGGGGGGTCGGCTACGCAGTATTTT.

Comments on this clonotype: This may come from a read error, since a much larger clone is one base off. The rearrangement links TRBV5-1 to TRBJ2-7, with D perhaps matching TRBD1 (7 bases). V lost 1 base and J 7 bases, leaving 15 bases between the germline ends. Germline CDR1 SGHRS, CDR2 YFSETQ. This CDR3 is 14 amino acids long. DNA for the CDR3: TGCGCCAGCAGCTTGTCGGGGGACAGCGTAGAGCAGTACTTC. Residues: CASSLSGDSVEQYF.

In its sample, this clonotype was seen a few times. The chain is built from TRBV4-1 and TRBJ2-2; 9 bases line up with TRBD1. Germline V lookup: CDR1 MGHRA, CDR2 YSYEKL. The CDR3 totals 16 residues. Trimming at V came to 1 base and at J to 5 bases, leaving 5 bases not matched to a gene. The CDR3 here is CASSQVFGTGTGELFF. CDR3 nucleotides: TGCGCCAGCAGCCAAGTATTCGGGACAGGGACCGGGGAGCTGTTTTTT.

This clonotype was seen at least ten times. The chain uses TRBV4-2 and TRBJ2-1; either TRBD1 or TRBD2 may supply D (5 bases each). Germline V CDR1 and CDR2: LGHNA, YNFKEQ. The CDR3 extends over 16 amino acids. The germline V and J ends were trimmed by 0 bases and 6 bases, with 15 bases remaining between them. For the CDR3, the DNA is TGTGCCAGCAGCCAAGATTCCCTAGGTGGGACCAATGAGCAGTTCTTC. Encoded protein: CASSQDSLGGTNEQFF.

This clonotype was picked up many times. The chain is built from TRBV29-1 and TRBJ1-5; D might be TRBD1 (5 bases). V was pared by 1 base and J by 2 bases, with 12 bases between. The germline CDR1 and CDR2 sequences are SQVTM and ANQGSEA. The CDR3 runs 15 residues. The CDR3 here is CSVEVQGAGNQPQHF. The DNA of the CDR3 is TGCAGCGTTGAAGTCCAGGGCGCCGGCAATCAGCCCCAGCATTTT.

This clonotype was seen only a few times. The chain carries TRBV5-1 and TRBJ2-3, with D perhaps matching TRBD2 (6 bases). Trimming removed 0 bases at V and 0 bases at J, with 8 bases between. The germline CDR1 and CDR2 sequences are SGHRS and YFSETQ. This CDR3 contains 15 residues. The CDR3 region has the DNA TGCGCCAGCAGCTTGGTAGCGGCCAGCACAGATACGCAGTATTTT. This gives the protein CASSLVAASTDTQYF.